This T cell receptor beta chain stems from a study of blood T cells in healthy people across ages. This clonotype was seen more than once but under ten times. Germline V CDR1 and CDR2: KGHDR, SFDVKD. This CDR3 is built from 19 residues. V was clipped by 3 bases and J by 3 bases; unmatched bases: 16. Through a sample-barcoded 5' primer and a J-beta primer mix, a second PCR was run for 7 to 11 cycles. TCRdb called the 5' RACE reads again in MiXCR, with one record for every CDR3 protein. The table includes more than 1,400,000 distinct CDR3 sequences, 40% to 50% detected once. The TCR comes from a young woman in good health. The chain is built from TRBV24-1 and TRBJ2-1; 7 bases map to TRBD1. The sample comprised blood. CDR3 protein: CATSDPGIPPGQDYNEQFF. DNA for the CDR3: TGTGCCACCAGTGATCCTGGGATACCACCCGGACAGGACTACAATGAGCAGTTCTTC.